This is a list of T cell receptor beta chains from one sample in a study of T-cell memory formation after mild COVID-19. TCRdb re-derived calls from the 5' RACE reads in MiXCR, one entry per CDR3 protein. The data hold approximately 260,000 distinct CDR3 sequences, with about 16% observed a single time. The material sequenced was PBMCs or a T cell subset sorted from them (not recorded which). These receptors all stem from a man aged 18 to 29 who had mild COVID-19 (a few samples of this study predate the infection). Cell type and time point are not known. Each CDR3 is given with its conserved first and last residue. A D gene is named only where the DNA matches it firmly.

v_gene,d_gene,CDR3aa
TRBV5-6,NA,CASSPTGRDQPQHF
TRBV7-7,TRBD2,CASSRGLAGGQETQYF
TRBV6-6,NA,CASIPGSNTGELFF
TRBV3-1,NA,CASRQGPGILHF
TRBV6-6,NA,CASSPWYEQYF
TRBV20-1,NA,CSARNPVKETQYF
TRBV18,NA,CASSPPSAGTDTQYF
TRBV6-1,NA,CASHYGRAMNTEAFF
TRBV5-6,NA,CASSLKTSLQETQYF
TRBV20-1,NA,CSAIVQQGIYGYTF